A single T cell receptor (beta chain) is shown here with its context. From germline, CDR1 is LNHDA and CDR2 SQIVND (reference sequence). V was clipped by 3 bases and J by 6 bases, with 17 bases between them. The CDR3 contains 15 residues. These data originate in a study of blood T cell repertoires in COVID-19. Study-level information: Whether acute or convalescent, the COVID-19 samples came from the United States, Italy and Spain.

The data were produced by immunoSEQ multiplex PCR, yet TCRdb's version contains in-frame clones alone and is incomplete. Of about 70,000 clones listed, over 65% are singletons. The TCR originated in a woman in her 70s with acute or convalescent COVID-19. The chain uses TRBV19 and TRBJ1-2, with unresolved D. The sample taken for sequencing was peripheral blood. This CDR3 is CASSISQQTTNGYTF. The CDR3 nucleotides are TGTGCCAGTAGTATTAGCCAGCAAACTACAAATGGCTACACCTTC.